This entry lists 21 T cell receptor beta chains sequenced from one sample in a study of T-cell memory formation after mild COVID-19 listed by TCRdb under 2021. The library was made by 5' RACE. The sequencer listed for this sample is Illumina NovaSeq 6000. TCRdb's own reprocessing of the public reads used fastp at Q25 and MiXCR and kept productive beta chains. For every CDR3 protein sequence, its rows merge into one entry that carries the most common genes and DNA. The sample data list under 250,000 distinct CDR3 sequences, and about 10% of these were observed just once. The ten biggest clones cover roughly 3% of the sample. Sequencing was carried out using PBMCs or a T cell subset sorted from them (not recorded which). The receptors shown here come from a man aged 18 to 30 who had mild COVID-19 (a few samples of this study predate the infection). The sample titles of this study are shuffled in the database, so cell type and time point are left out; the donor was told from shared clones.

This clonotype appeared a few times. V gene TRBV7-2 combines with J gene TRBJ2-6, with unresolved D. Trimming took 8 bases from V and 2 from J, leaving 13 bases between them. The CDR3 extends over 15 amino acids. CDR1 and CDR2 from the germline V gene are SGHTA and FQGNSA. As DNA, the CDR3 is TGTGCCAGCGGTCGGGCGGTCGCTGGGGCCAACGTCCTGACTTTC. Protein product: CASGRAVAGANVLTF.

This clonotype has only a few counts. This chain joins TRBV18 and TRBJ2-5; D not resolved. Trimming stripped 2 bases from V and 0 bases from J, with 7 bases between. CDR1 is KGHSH and CDR2 is LQKENI in the germline V gene. The CDR3 is made up of 14 amino acids. The CDR3 here is CASSPLGNQETQYF. The DNA for the CDR3 is TGTGCCAGCTCACCATTGGGGAACCAAGAGACCCAGTACTTC.

The genes are TRBV18 and TRBJ2-3, with TRBD2 as a possible D gene (6 bases). The V gene's germline CDR1 is KGHSH and CDR2 LQKENI. V lost 2 bases, J lost 4 bases, and 16 bases lay in between. The length of the CDR3 is 16 residues. The CDR3 sequence is CASSPVYGGSADTQYF. In DNA, the CDR3 is TGTGCCAGCTCACCAGTTTATGGGGGGTCCGCAGATACGCAGTATTTT.

This clonotype was seen at least ten times. This chain links TRBV5-1 with TRBJ2-5; D might be TRBD2 (5 bases). V shed 4 bases and J shed 7 bases, with 17 bases lying between them. From germline, CDR1 is SGHRS and CDR2 YFSETQ. CDR3 size: 14 residues. The CDR3 protein is CASSIGKLEGTQYF. CDR3 DNA sequence: TGCGCCAGCAGCATTGGGAAACTAGAGGGGACCCAGTACTTC. Full variable domain (rest looked up from reference TRBV5-1 and TRBJ2-5): KAGVTQTPRYLIKTRGQQVTLSCSPISGHRSVSWYQQTPGQGLQFLFEYFSETQRNKGNFPGRFSGRQFSNSRSEMNVSTLELGDSALYLCASSIGKLEGTQYFGPGTRLLVL.

The chain links TRBV4-3 to TRBJ1-1; the D gene is possibly TRBD1 (5 bases). In germline, CDR1 is LGHNA, CDR2 YSLEER. V lost 4 bases and J lost 1, with 10 bases in between. The CDR3 is 14 residues long. The CDR3 DNA is TGCGCCAGCAGCCGCCTCGGGGGGAACACTGAAGCTTTCTTT. This sequence encodes CASSRLGGNTEAFF.

This chain joins TRBV12-3 or TRBV12-4 and TRBJ2-1; D call uncertain. Trimming took off 2 bases at V and 5 bases at J, with 10 bases between the two ends. This CDR3 contains 14 residues. Here the CDR3 DNA reads TGTGCCAGCAGTTTACTCCGGGCCCACAATGAGCAGTTCTTC. It translates to CASSLLRAHNEQFF.

This clonotype was counted a few times. The rearrangement joins TRBV3-1 to TRBJ1-1; no clear D gene. CDR1 and CDR2 from the germline V gene are LGHDT and YNNKEL (reference sequence). Trimming removed 4 bases at V and 8 bases at J, with 20 bases between. The CDR3 covers 15 residues. The CDR3, as DNA: TGTGCCAGCAGCCCCCTCTGGGGAATTTCTAGGGAAGCTTTCTTT. Encoded protein: CASSPLWGISREAFF.

This sequence joins TRBV20-1 and TRBJ2-3, with D tentatively TRBD2 (6 bases). Germline-derived CDR1 and CDR2 are DFQATT and SNEGSKA (reference sequence). Trimming shortened V by 1 base and J by 7 bases, and 18 bases separated the two germline ends. The CDR3 loop spans 15 amino acids. The CDR3 bases are TGCAGTGCTAGAGGGAGGGGTGCGGGTTTTAATACGCAGTATTTT. It is translated as CSARGRGAGFNTQYF.

This clonotype was recorded a few times. The chain combines TRBV7-3 with TRBJ2-1; D is unclear. In germline, CDR1 is SGHTA, CDR2 FQGTGA. The CDR3 runs 13 residues. V lost 3 bases, J lost 5 bases, and 8 bases lay in between. The CDR3 reads CASSLGFDNEQFF. For the CDR3, the DNA is TGTGCCAGCAGCTTGGGGTTCGACAATGAGCAGTTCTTC.

This clonotype was recorded a few times. This chain uses TRBV6-5 with TRBJ2-1, with 10 bases fitting TRBD2. V lost 4 bases to trimming and J lost 6 bases; unmatched junction nucleotides: 6. CDR3 length: 15 residues. Germline-derived CDR1 and CDR2 are MNHEY and SVGAGI. The CDR3 loop is CASSSTSGALNEQFF. The CDR3 DNA reads TGTGCCAGCAGTTCAACTAGCGGGGCCCTCAATGAGCAGTTCTTC.

The chain combines TRBV2 with TRBJ1-6; D is unclear. Germline V CDR1 and CDR2: SNHLY, FYNNEI. There are 13 residues in the CDR3. Trimming stripped 7 bases from V and 7 bases from J, with 11 bases between. In nucleotides, the CDR3 is TGTGCCAGCACTACGGCGTGGAATTCACCCCTCCACTTT. Translated, it gives CASTTAWNSPLHF.

This chain joins TRBV12-3 or TRBV12-4 and TRBJ1-1; possibly TRBD1 for D (5 bases). Trimming stripped 3 bases from V and 6 bases from J, with 14 bases between. The CDR3 has 14 residues. CDR3: CASSFQWGGAEAFF. CDR3 sequence (DNA): TGTGCCAGCAGTTTTCAATGGGGGGGGGCTGAAGCTTTCTTT.

This clonotype has only a few counts. This chain links TRBV7-2 with TRBJ2-3; D gene ambiguous. Germline lookup yields CDR1 SGHTA and CDR2 FQGNSA. Trimming took 8 bases from V and 0 from J, leaving 12 bases between them. The CDR3 is 14 amino acids. The CDR3 region is CASQNDPSTDTQYF. The DNA of the CDR3 is TGTGCCAGCCAAAACGACCCAAGCACAGATACGCAGTATTTT.

This clonotype appeared many times. J is TRBJ2-1 and V is TRBV9; 8 bases are shared with TRBD2. V lost 4 bases and J lost 0; bases outside the gene matches: 6. This CDR3 spans 16 amino acids. Germline-derived CDR1 and CDR2 are SGDLS and YYNGEE. As DNA, the CDR3 is TGTGCCAGCAGCCCAGCCGGGACTAGCTCCTACAATGAGCAGTTCTTC. As protein: CASSPAGTSSYNEQFF. The full variable domain, with the rest looked up from reference TRBV9 and TRBJ2-1, is DSGVTQTPKHLITATGQRVTLRCSPRSGDLSVYWYQQSLDQGLQFLIQYYNGEERAKGNILERFSAQQFPDLHSELNLSSLELGDSALYFCASSPAGTSSYNEQFFGPGTRLTVL.

This clonotype was counted many times. V usage is TRBV5-1 and J usage is TRBJ2-2, with D perhaps matching TRBD2 (7 bases). CDR3 size: 14 residues. The V gene lost 5 bases and the J gene lost 3 bases, with 11 bases spanning the gap. Germline-derived CDR1 and CDR2 are SGHRS and YFSETQ. The DNA for the CDR3 is TGCGCCAGCAGAGGGGGGGCGGACACCGGGGAGCTGTTTTTT. It specifies CASRGGADTGELFF.

This clonotype was seen a handful of times. The chain combines TRBV18 with TRBJ1-1; TRBD1 is a possible D gene (6 bases). Germline V lookup: CDR1 KGHSH, CDR2 LQKENI. Trimming shortened V by 3 bases and J by 1 base, and 15 bases separated the two germline ends. This CDR3 region has 16 residues. CDR3: CASSPRTGQTNTEAFF. The CDR3 DNA is TGTGCCAGCTCACCGCGCACGGGACAAACGAACACTGAAGCTTTCTTT.

The rearrangement links TRBV28 to TRBJ2-7; D is ambiguous. Trimming removed 5 bases from V and 2 bases from J, with 13 bases in between. Germline V gene data show CDR1 as MDHEN and CDR2 as SYDVKM. This CDR3 has 14 residues. The chain's CDR3 is CASSTPYRTYEQYV. The CDR3 nucleotides are TGTGCCAGCAGTACACCGTACCGGACCTACGAGCAGTACGTC.

The chain couples TRBV6-1 to TRBJ1-1; D is possibly TRBD1 (5 bases). There are 12 residues in the CDR3. With 3 bases removed from V and 7 bases from J, the gap between germline ends came to 9 bases. The germline V gene encodes CDR1 MNHNS and CDR2 SASEGT. The CDR3 reads CASSDWTREAFF. CDR3 sequence (DNA): TGTGCCAGCAGTGATTGGACACGTGAAGCTTTCTTT.

CDR3 protein: CASSFAGFEDYGYTF. The CDR3 nucleotides read TGTGCCAGCAGTTTCGCAGGGTTTGAAGACTATGGCTACACCTTC. V and J are TRBV12-3 or TRBV12-4 and TRBJ1-2; possible D gene TRBD1, 5 bases. This CDR3 contains 15 residues. V lost 3 bases and J lost 3, with 14 bases in between.

This clonotype has more than one count but fewer than ten. This chain uses TRBV7-9 with TRBJ1-1; TRBD1 is a possible D gene (5 bases). This CDR3 spans 18 amino acids. V lost 1 base and J lost 1, with 19 bases in between. The V gene's germline CDR1 is SEHNR and CDR2 FQNEAQ (reference sequence). Here the CDR3 DNA reads TGTGCCAGCAGCTTAGGCCCCCTCCGGCGGGACCCGAACACTGAAGCTTTCTTT. Translation gives CASSLGPLRRDPNTEAFF.

This clonotype turned up a few times. The rearrangement joins TRBV6-5 to TRBJ1-2, with TRBD1 matching over 9 bases. Germline V gene data show CDR1 as MNHEY and CDR2 as SVGAGI. The CDR3 is made up of 16 amino acids. Germline trimming cut 6 bases from V and 9 bases from J; bases unmatched to any gene: 17. The CDR3 DNA follows: TGTGCCAGCAGCCGAGACAGGGGGGGATCCCTATGGAGCTACACCTTC. This gives the protein CASSRDRGGSLWSYTF.